Sequencing of this T cell receptor beta chain was carried out in a study of blood T cell repertoires in COVID-19. Participants, about 18 to 95 years old, spanned 25 or so US areas. Each recovered donor of Cohort 3 presented with two negative PCRs, clearance, or symptom resolution. Original data processing: Reference gene primers were amplified, and this amplification served to estimate nucleated cell counts. Using immunoSEQ multiplex PCR, the repertoire was profiled, and TCRdb retains in-frame clones only, with some absent. For V, J and clone size, that table is used; D and trimming come from the DNA. The sample lists about 250,000 clones; approximately 84% were seen once. The receptor was derived from a man in his fifties who had recovered from COVID-19. The sample taken for sequencing was PBMCs or T cells enriched from blood (not recorded which).

The CDR3 protein is CASSQVTSGGVRSTDTQYF. The DNA for the CDR3 is TGCGCCAGCAGCCAAGTTACTAGCGGGGGCGTCCGTAGCACAGATACGCAGTATTTT. The V call is TRBV4-1, the J call TRBJ2-3; 11 bases are shared with TRBD2. Trimming at V came to 1 base and at J to 0 bases, leaving 9 bases not matched to a gene. The CDR3 spans 19 residues. Germline V CDR1 and CDR2: MGHRA, YSYEKL.